Listed here are 27 T cell receptor beta chains from one sample, sequenced in a study of blood T cell repertoires in COVID-19. Produced via immunoSEQ multiplex PCR; TCRdb's table is partial and in-frame only. This repertoire shows approximately 150,000 clones, roughly 84% found once; its top ten account for roughly 10%. The sequencing input was peripheral blood. The receptors stem from a man aged 55 to 70 with active or convalescent COVID-19.

The rearrangement joins TRBV5-1 to TRBJ2-1; 13 nucleotides align to TRBD2. The CDR3 length is 16 residues. Germline V gives CDR1 SGHRS, CDR2 YFSETQ. The V gene end was trimmed by 4 bases and the J gene end by 7 bases; junction bases not matched to a gene: 8. In DNA form, the CDR3 reads TGCGCCAGCAGCCGCGGGACTAGCGGGATGGGGAATGAGCAGTTCTTC. Its protein product is CASSRGTSGMGNEQFF.

J is TRBJ1-1 and V is TRBV6-1; D call uncertain. Per the germline V gene, CDR1 is MNHNS and CDR2 is SASEGT. The CDR3 runs to 15 residues. Trimming stripped 2 bases from V and 0 bases from J, with 10 bases between. The CDR3 sequence: CASSESQAMNTEAFF. CDR3 in DNA: TGTGCCAGCAGTGAATCCCAGGCTATGAACACTGAAGCTTTCTTT.

This chain uses TRBV6-1 with TRBJ1-3, with a tentative D call TRBD1 (5 bases). The germline V and J ends were trimmed by 0 bases and 0 bases, with 9 bases remaining between them. This CDR3 is 16 amino acids long. Germline CDR1 MNHNS, CDR2 SASEGT. The CDR3 bases are TGTGCCAGCAGTGAAGCGACAGTAGGCTCTGGAAACACCATATATTTT. Amino acid sequence: CASSEATVGSGNTIYF.

V usage is TRBV18 and J usage is TRBJ2-3, with D unresolved. CDR3 size: 16 residues. Germline V lookup: CDR1 KGHSH, CDR2 LQKENI. The V end was cut by 0 bases, the J end by 2 bases, with 12 bases between. CDR3 sequence reads: CASSPPRAIPTDTQYF. CDR3 DNA: TGTGCCAGCTCACCACCTAGAGCTATTCCCACAGATACGCAGTATTTT. Complete variable domain (other parts from reference TRBV18 and TRBJ2-3): NAGVMQNPRHLVRRRGQEARLRCSPMKGHSHVYWYRQLPEEGLKFMVYLQKENIIDESGMPKERFSAEFPKEGPSILRIQQVVRGDSAAYFCASSPPRAIPTDTQYFGPGTRLTVL.

This rearrangement joins TRBV19 to TRBJ1-2; unclear D gene. Germline V lookup: CDR1 LNHDA, CDR2 SQIVND (reference sequence). V lost 4 bases and J 9 bases, leaving 21 bases between the germline ends. The CDR3 has 15 residues. The CDR3 loop reads CASSTSYGVQPRYTF. Here the CDR3 DNA reads TGTGCCAGTAGTACGAGCTACGGAGTTCAGCCTCGCTACACCTTC.

The rearrangement links TRBV4-1 to TRBJ2-4; TRBD1 is a possible D gene (8 bases). This CDR3 region has 17 residues. The V gene's germline CDR1 is MGHRA and CDR2 YSYEKL. The V end was cut by 0 bases, the J end by 6 bases, with 18 bases between. CDR3 in DNA: TGCGCCAGCAGCCAAGATTCCCTACAGGGGGGGACAAACATTCAGTACTTC. Amino acid sequence: CASSQDSLQGGTNIQYF.

This sequence joins TRBV4-1 and TRBJ1-6, with 9 bases that match TRBD1. The CDR3 extends over 16 amino acids. Germline V gene data show CDR1 as MGHRA and CDR2 as YSYEKL. The J segment lost 9 bases and the V segment lost 0 bases, leaving 6 bases of the junction unmatched. The CDR3 loop reads CASSQEAGTGFSPLHF. CDR3 in DNA: TGCGCCAGCAGCCAAGAAGCCGGGACAGGGTTTTCACCCCTCCACTTT.

This clone was recorded once. The chain couples TRBV5-6 to TRBJ1-3, with D tentatively TRBD1 (5 bases). Germline V gene sequence: CDR1 SGHDT, CDR2 YYEEEE. The CDR3 has 14 residues. V lost 4 bases and J 0 bases, leaving 8 bases between the germline ends. The CDR3 DNA reads as TGTGCCAGCAGCCAGGGCTACTCTGGAAACACCATATATTTT. It specifies CASSQGYSGNTIYF. The entire variable domain, with the rest obtained from reference TRBV5-6 and TRBJ1-3, is as follows: DAGVTQSPTHLIKTRGQQVTLRCSPKSGHDTVSWYQQALGQGPQFIFQYYEEEERQRGNFPDRFSGHQFPNYSSELNVNALLLGDSALYLCASSQGYSGNTIYFGEGSWLTVV.

The gene calls are TRBV5-6 and TRBJ2-7, with D perhaps TRBD1 (6 bases). The CDR3 loop spans 14 amino acids. Trimming cost V 1 base and J 6 bases, with 14 bases left between them. Germline V gene data show CDR1 as SGHDT and CDR2 as YYEEEE. The CDR3 nucleotides are TGTGCCAGCAGCTTGTGGGGGCAGAGAGGCGAGCAGTACGTC. It yields the protein CASSLWGQRGEQYV.

The V and J genes are TRBV11-3 and TRBJ2-7; TRBD2 is a possible D gene (6 bases). The germline V gene has CDR1 SGHNT and CDR2 YENEEA. This CDR3 comprises 13 residues. V lost 5 bases to trimming and J lost 7 bases, with 15 bases between them. CDR3 sequence: CASSPHGGGEQYV. DNA for the CDR3: TGTGCCAGCAGCCCCCACGGGGGTGGTGAGCAGTACGTC.

The V gene is TRBV6-2 or TRBV6-3, the J gene TRBJ2-2, with D perhaps TRBD1 or TRBD2 (9 bases each). Germline lookup yields CDR1 MNHEY and CDR2 SVGEGT. CDR3 length: 21 residues. V was pared by 4 bases and J by 6 bases, with 33 bases between. This chain's CDR3 is CASSFEPGQGDSGRLAGELFF. The CDR3 DNA reads TGTGCCAGCAGTTTCGAACCGGGACAGGGTGATAGCGGGAGACTGGCCGGGGAGCTGTTTTTT.

Here the CDR3 DNA reads TGTGCCAGCAGTCGCCCCGGGACAGTTGGCTACACCTTC. The encoded protein is CASSRPGTVGYTF. The chain has TRBV6-2 or TRBV6-3 and TRBJ1-2, with 7 bases matching TRBD1. The J segment lost 7 bases and the V segment lost 5 bases, leaving 7 bases of the junction unmatched. Germline CDR1 reads MNHEY; CDR2 reads SVGEGT. CDR3 length: 13 amino acids.

V usage is TRBV30 and J usage is TRBJ1-5; D gene ambiguous. Germline lookup yields CDR1 GTSNPN and CDR2 SVGIG (reference sequence). V was shortened by 0 bases and J by 0 bases, with 12 bases between the two germline ends. CDR3 length equals 16 residues. DNA of the CDR3: TGTGCCTGGAGTGTAAAGACAACCGATAGCAATCAGCCCCAGCATTTT. Protein: CAWSVKTTDSNQPQHF. Full variable domain (remainder filled in from reference TRBV30 and TRBJ1-5): SQTIHQWPATLVQPVGSPLSLECTVEGTSNPNLYWYRQAAGRGLQLLFYSVGIGQISSEVPQNLSASRPQDRQFILSSKKLLLSDSGFYLCAWSVKTTDSNQPQHFGDGTRLSIL.

This clone showed up just a few times. V and J are TRBV9 and TRBJ2-7; 14 bases align to TRBD2. With 4 bases clipped from V and 1 base from J, the junction kept 10 bases outside the gene matches. The CDR3 has 18 residues. Germline CDR1 and CDR2: SGDLS and YYNGEE. The DNA of the CDR3 is TGTGCCAGCAGCCCCCGACTAGCGGGGGGGGAGCTATCCTACGAGCAGTACTTC. It specifies CASSPRLAGGELSYEQYF.

The chain employs TRBV7-9 and TRBJ1-1; D is perhaps TRBD1 (6 bases). The length of the CDR3 is 13 residues. Germline CDR1 SEHNR, CDR2 FQNEAQ (reference sequence). V lost 1 base and J lost 7, with 10 bases in between. The CDR3 nucleotides read TGTGCCAGCAGCTTAGGACAGGATCGTGAAGCTTTCTTT. This encodes CASSLGQDREAFF.

The chain carries TRBV10-1 and TRBJ2-7, with TRBD1 identical over 9 bases. Germline loops: CDR1 WNHNN, CDR2 SYGVQD (reference sequence). V was pared by 6 bases and J by 3 bases, with 9 bases of the junction left unmatched. The CDR3 has 15 amino acids. In DNA form, the CDR3 reads TGCGCCAGCAGCGGGGCACCGGGACAGGGCTACGAGCAGTACTTC. Its translation: CASSGAPGQGYEQYF.

This clone was seen a single time. This sequence joins TRBV5-4 and TRBJ2-5, with D possibly TRBD2 on 5 matching bases. Trimming pared 4 bases from V and 0 bases from J, leaving 10 bases between. The CDR3 is 14 residues long. The germline CDR1 and CDR2 sequences are SGHNT and YYREEE (reference sequence). The CDR3 nucleotides read TGTGCCAGCAGCGCGGGTCTGTACCAAGAGACCCAGTACTTC. It yields the protein CASSAGLYQETQYF.

In this sample, this clone turned up once. The chain carries TRBV29-1 and TRBJ1-1; tentative D call: TRBD1 (6 bases). The CDR3 is 13 amino acids. V was trimmed by 6 bases and J by 3 bases, leaving 14 bases between them. The germline gives CDR1 SQVTM, CDR2 ANQGSEA. As DNA, the CDR3 is TGCAGCGTAAAAACCACAGGGCACACTGAAGCTTTCTTT. This gives the protein CSVKTTGHTEAFF.

The chain joins TRBV7-8 to TRBJ2-5; D may be TRBD2 (6 bases). The CDR3 length is 16 residues. Trimming took 1 base from V and 4 from J, leaving 16 bases between them. The germline CDR1 and CDR2 sequences are SGHVS and FQNEAQ. CDR3 in amino acids: CASSLDLAIEGETQYF. The DNA for the CDR3 is TGTGCCAGCAGCTTAGACCTAGCGATCGAGGGAGAGACCCAGTACTTC.

In the case of this clone: This same CDR3 is encoded by further DNA sequences in the sample. This rearrangement joins TRBV30 to TRBJ1-2, with 8 bases aligning to TRBD1. The length of the CDR3 is 13 residues. J lost 11 bases, V lost 0 bases, and 8 bases had no gene match. CDR1 and CDR2 (germline): GTSNPN, SVGIG (reference sequence). CDR3 in amino acids: CAWSVLTGDRYTF. The DNA for the CDR3 is TGTGCCTGGAGTGTACTGACAGGGGATCGGTACACCTTC.

V and J are TRBV7-2 and TRBJ1-4; D ambiguous. V lost 5 bases and J lost 11, with 15 bases in between. Looked up from germline, CDR1 is SGHTA and CDR2 is FQGNSA. The CDR3 is 13 amino acids. In DNA form, the CDR3 reads TGTGCCAGCAGCGACTCGACGGCGCGGAAACTGTTTTTT. Protein: CASSDSTARKLFF.

This clone was counted a single time. The CDR3 sequence: CASSSPAGSENIQYF. CDR3 nucleotides: TGTGCCAGCAGTTCCCCGGCAGGGTCCGAAAACATTCAGTACTTC. The rearrangement uses TRBV28 and TRBJ2-4; the D gene is possibly TRBD1 (5 bases). Germline CDR1 is MDHEN and CDR2 is SYDVKM. Deletions cut 4 bases from V and 5 bases from J, with 15 bases between. There are 15 residues in the CDR3.

V and J are TRBV6-2 or TRBV6-3 and TRBJ1-2; D is possibly TRBD1 (6 bases). Germline-derived CDR1 and CDR2 are MNHEY and SVGEGT. There are 15 residues in the CDR3. Trimming removed 0 bases at V and 5 bases at J, with 13 bases between. CDR3 nucleotide sequence: TGTGCCAGCAGTTACTCGGCAGGGGTCCTATATGGCTACACCTTC. Translating it yields CASSYSAGVLYGYTF.

The rearrangement links TRBV6-5 to TRBJ1-1; 7 bases agree with TRBD1. V shed 8 bases and J 1 base; nucleotides not matched to a gene: 7. The CDR3 runs to 14 residues. Looked up from germline, CDR1 is MNHEY and CDR2 is SVGAGI. CDR3 in amino acids: CASARQGGNTEAFF. As DNA, the CDR3 is TGTGCCAGCGCTAGACAGGGAGGGAACACTGAAGCTTTCTTT.

This chain uses TRBV6-5 with TRBJ1-5, with a weak D call TRBD1 (5 bases). CDR1 is MNHEY and CDR2 is SVGAGI in the germline V gene. The CDR3 consists of 15 residues. Trimming took 4 bases from V and 2 from J, leaving 12 bases between them. CDR3 loop: CASSFRGGGNQPQHF. The CDR3 DNA reads as TGTGCCAGCAGTTTCCGGGGGGGAGGCAATCAGCCCCAGCATTTT.

The chain employs TRBV10-3 and TRBJ1-2, with D uncertain. This CDR3 contains 13 residues. Germline V gene lookup returns CDR1 ENHRY and CDR2 SYGVKD. With 3 bases removed from V and 8 bases from J, the gap between germline ends came to 13 bases. The CDR3 loop reads CAISDGLPGGYTF. The CDR3 coding sequence is TGTGCCATCAGTGACGGACTACCGGGGGGCTACACCTTC.

The V gene is TRBV7-6, the J gene TRBJ1-3; no clear D gene. Trimming took off 5 bases at V and 0 bases at J, with 11 bases between the two ends. The germline gives CDR1 SGHVS, CDR2 FNYEAQ. This CDR3 region has 15 residues. CDR3 DNA: TGTGCCAGCAGCCCGACTACTAGCTCTGGAAACACCATATATTTT. Its translation is CASSPTTSSGNTIYF.